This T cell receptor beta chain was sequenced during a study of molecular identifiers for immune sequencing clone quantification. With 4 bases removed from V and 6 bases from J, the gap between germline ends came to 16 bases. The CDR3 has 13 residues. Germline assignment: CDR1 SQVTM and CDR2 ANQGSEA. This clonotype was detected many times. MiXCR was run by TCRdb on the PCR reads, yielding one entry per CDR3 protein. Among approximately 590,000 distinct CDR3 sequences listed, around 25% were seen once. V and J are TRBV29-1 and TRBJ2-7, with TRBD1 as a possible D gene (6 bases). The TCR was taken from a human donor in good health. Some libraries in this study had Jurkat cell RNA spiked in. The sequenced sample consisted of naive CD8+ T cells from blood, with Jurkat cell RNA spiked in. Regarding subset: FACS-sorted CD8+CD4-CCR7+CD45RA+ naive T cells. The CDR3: CSVGGGASGEQYF. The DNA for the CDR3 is TGCAGCGTTGGTGGGGGCGCGAGTGGCGAGCAGTACTTC.